The 30 T cell receptor beta chains in this list originate from one sample, sequenced in a study of graft-versus-host responses after intestinal transplantation. The protocol was immunoSEQ multiplex PCR, while the TCRdb copy is restricted to in-frame clones and leaves out a portion. The sample consists of about 97,000 clones, 90% of them appearing once. Here the sequenced sample was PBMCs, taken around 450 days after intestinal transplant. The source of these receptors is a human patient who received an intestinal transplant, so some T cells may come from the graft donor.

The rearrangement links TRBV5-4 to TRBJ1-1, with a tentative D call TRBD1 (5 bases). The germline V gene has CDR1 SGHNT and CDR2 YYREEE (reference sequence). V was clipped by 3 bases and J by 2 bases, with 17 bases between them. The CDR3 spans 16 residues. In DNA, the CDR3 is TGTGCCAGCAGCTCGACATCGGGACGGATAAACACTGAAGCTTTCTTT. Residues: CASSSTSGRINTEAFF.

V and J are TRBV9 and TRBJ2-1, with a weak D call TRBD2 (5 bases). This CDR3 spans 14 amino acids. The V and J ends lost 3 bases and 0 bases respectively, with 7 bases between them. Germline lookup yields CDR1 SGDLS and CDR2 YYNGEE. The CDR3 sequence is CASSAGNSYNEQFF. The DNA for the CDR3 is TGTGCCAGCAGCGCGGGAAACTCCTACAATGAGCAGTTCTTC.

This rearrangement joins TRBV25-1 to TRBJ2-3; TRBD2 agrees at 7 bases. Per the germline V gene, CDR1 is MGHDK and CDR2 is SYGVNS. V lost 4 bases and J lost 0; bases outside the gene matches: 1. This CDR3 is built from 14 residues. In nucleotides, the CDR3 is TGTGCCAGCAGTGGCGGGGGTAGCACAGATACGCAGTATTTT. Its translation: CASSGGGSTDTQYF.

The CDR3 here is CASSYKPGLFYEQYF. In DNA, the CDR3 is TGTGCCAGCAGTTATAAACCAGGCCTGTTCTACGAGCAGTACTTC. The V and J genes are TRBV6-5 and TRBJ2-7, with D uncertain. Germline V CDR1 and CDR2: MNHEY, SVGAGI. The CDR3 runs to 15 residues. V was clipped by 3 bases and J by 3 bases, with 15 bases between them.

The gene calls are TRBV7-9 and TRBJ2-3; D assignment may be TRBD1 or TRBD2 (6 bases each). V was pared by 5 bases and J by 5 bases, with 11 bases between. CDR3 size: 13 residues. Germline values: CDR1 SEHNR, CDR2 FQNEAQ (reference sequence). CDR3 sequence: CASSVGGRDTQYF. Written as DNA, the CDR3 is TGTGCCAGCAGCGTGGGGGGCAGAGATACGCAGTATTTT.

The V call is TRBV7-9, the J call TRBJ2-7; the match to TRBD2 covers 7 bases. The trim removed 3 bases at V and 5 bases at J, leaving 7 bases unmatched. CDR3 length: 14 residues. From germline, CDR1 is SEHNR and CDR2 FQNEAQ (reference sequence). CDR3 nucleotide sequence: TGTGCCAGCAGCTTTGGCGGGGAGGGTAACGAGCAGTACTTC. It translates to CASSFGGEGNEQYF.

This chain links TRBV6-4 with TRBJ2-4; D is undetermined. The CDR3 is 13 amino acids. Trimming cost V 4 bases and J 1 base, with 5 bases left between them. Germline CDR1 is MRHNA and CDR2 is SNTAGT. This chain's CDR3 is CASSGRAKNIQYF. CDR3 sequence (DNA): TGTGCCAGCAGTGGGCGGGCCAAAAACATTCAGTACTTC.

This sequence joins TRBV9 and TRBJ2-1; TRBD2 aligns across 13 bases. Germline V gene data show CDR1 as SGDLS and CDR2 as YYNGEE. This CDR3 is 15 amino acids long. The V gene end was trimmed by 4 bases and the J gene end by 4 bases; junction bases not matched to a gene: 2. The CDR3 spells CASSQTSGGYNEQFF. DNA for the CDR3: TGTGCCAGCAGCCAGACTAGCGGGGGGTACAATGAGCAGTTCTTC. Looking up the rest from reference TRBV9 and TRBJ2-1 gives the full variable domain: DSGVTQTPKHLITATGQRVTLRCSPRSGDLSVYWYQQSLDQGLQFLIQYYNGEERAKGNILERFSAQQFPDLHSELNLSSLELGDSALYFCASSQTSGGYNEQFFGPGTRLTVL.

The chain links TRBV23-1 to TRBJ2-7, with D possibly TRBD1 on 5 matching bases. TRBV23-1 is assigned to the ORF class and has an uncertain function. V was pared by 3 bases and J by 3 bases, with 24 bases between. The CDR3 is 18 residues long. The CDR3 loop is CASSQPPSTAPGHYEQYF. CDR3 in DNA: TGCGCCAGCAGTCAGCCTCCCTCGACCGCACCAGGGCACTACGAGCAGTACTTC.

The rearrangement uses TRBV6-1 and TRBJ2-5; the match to TRBD1 covers 7 bases. TRBJ2-7 matches the DNA end more closely, so the J call is doubtful. The CDR3 loop spans 14 amino acids. Germline-derived CDR1 and CDR2 are MNHNS and SASEGT. In nucleotides, the CDR3 is TGTGCCAGCAGTTCCCGACAGGGTTCCTACGAGCAGTACTTC. This codes for CASSSRQGSYEQYF.

The chain carries TRBV25-1 and TRBJ2-6; 11 bases align to TRBD1. Looked up from germline, CDR1 is MGHDK and CDR2 is SYGVNS. This CDR3 contains 17 residues. V was clipped by 6 bases and J by 1 base; unmatched bases: 5. The CDR3 DNA is TGTGCCAGCAGCGCCGGGACAGGGGGGTCTGGGGCCAACGTCCTGACTTTC. The encoded protein is CASSAGTGGSGANVLTF.

A few counts support this clone. The chain employs TRBV29-1 and TRBJ2-7, with a weak D call TRBD1 (6 bases). The CDR3 sequence is 12 residues long. Trimming removed 8 bases from V and 2 bases from J, with 13 bases in between. The germline V gene has CDR1 SQVTM and CDR2 ANQGSEA. The CDR3 is CSIRTEAYEQYF. The CDR3 DNA follows: TGCAGCATCCGGACAGAGGCCTACGAGCAGTACTTC.

A single count supports this clone. The V gene is TRBV4-2, the J gene TRBJ2-7; 10 positions agree with TRBD1. Germline-derived CDR1 and CDR2 are LGHNA and YNFKEQ. V shed 4 bases and J 6 bases; nucleotides not matched to a gene: 12. CDR3 size: 16 residues. The CDR3, as DNA: TGTGCCAGCAGCCCTGTCGGGACAGGGGACGCAAGCGAGCAGTACTTC. Encoded protein: CASSPVGTGDASEQYF.

V usage is TRBV9 and J usage is TRBJ2-1; possibly TRBD1 for D (5 bases). V was shortened by 0 bases and J by 4 bases, with 14 bases between the two germline ends. The CDR3 loop spans 16 amino acids. The germline CDR1 and CDR2 sequences are SGDLS and YYNGEE. Written as DNA, the CDR3 is TGTGCCAGCAGCGTAGTTGGGGCCATGGGATACAATGAGCAGTTCTTC. Encoded protein: CASSVVGAMGYNEQFF.

This sequence joins TRBV2 and TRBJ1-2, with D perhaps TRBD1 (5 bases). The ends were cut back, 3 bases at V and 3 bases at J, with 11 bases in the middle. The CDR3 spans 14 residues. Germline V gene lookup returns CDR1 SNHLY and CDR2 FYNNEI. The CDR3 DNA is TGTGCCAGCAGTGAGGGGGGGAGGGACTATGGCTACACCTTC. Residues: CASSEGGRDYGYTF.

The genes are TRBV4-1 and TRBJ2-1; no clear D. This CDR3 is built from 17 residues. Germline V lookup: CDR1 MGHRA, CDR2 YSYEKL. V lost 1 base, J lost 4 bases, and 17 bases lay in between. CDR3 amino acids: CASSQGFWVGGYNEQFF. The CDR3 region has the DNA TGCGCCAGCAGCCAAGGCTTCTGGGTGGGTGGATACAATGAGCAGTTCTTC.

This chain links TRBV14 with TRBJ2-7, with TRBD1 identical over 10 bases. The CDR3 sequence is 15 residues long. With V trimmed by 3 bases and J by 5 bases, 7 bases remained unmatched. The germline V gene has CDR1 SGHDN and CDR2 FVKESK. The DNA for the CDR3 is TGTGCCAGCAGCCATCCCGGGACAGGGGCGAACGAGCAGTACTTC. This sequence encodes CASSHPGTGANEQYF.

The chain combines TRBV6-1 with TRBJ1-5; 11 positions agree with TRBD1. The CDR3 is 14 residues long. The J segment lost 6 bases and the V segment lost 7 bases, leaving 5 bases of the junction unmatched. Germline values: CDR1 MNHNS, CDR2 SASEGT. The CDR3 DNA sequence: TGTGCCAGCATCAGGACAGGGGGCGTTCAGCCCCAGCATTTT. It is translated as CASIRTGGVQPQHF.

The J gene is TRBJ2-3, the V gene TRBV13, with D possibly being TRBD2 (6 bases). Trimming cost V 5 bases and J 0 bases, with 12 bases left between them. Germline CDR1 and CDR2: PRHDT and FYEKMQ (reference sequence). This CDR3 is built from 15 residues. The DNA of the CDR3 is TGTGCCAGCAGCCACGGCCGGGGGAGCACAGATACGCAGTATTTT. This sequence encodes CASSHGRGSTDTQYF.

This clone was seen only once. This chain connects TRBV6-5 to TRBJ2-4; tentative D call: TRBD2 (6 bases). CDR1 and CDR2 from the germline V gene are MNHEY and SVGAGI. With 0 bases removed from V and 8 bases from J, the gap between germline ends came to 14 bases. The CDR3 length is 15 residues. This CDR3 is CASSYSSGSGDIQYF. The CDR3 DNA reads as TGTGCCAGCAGTTACTCGAGCGGGTCCGGGGACATTCAGTACTTC.

The chain combines TRBV29-1 with TRBJ2-3; D remains ambiguous. V shed 6 bases and J shed 4 bases, with 11 bases lying between them. Germline values: CDR1 SQVTM, CDR2 ANQGSEA. The CDR3 extends over 12 amino acids. The CDR3 DNA reads TGCAGCGTCCTAAGTGGGGCAGATACGCAGTATTTT. It yields the protein CSVLSGADTQYF.

The chain combines TRBV11-2 with TRBJ1-6; D uncertain. V was trimmed by 1 base and J by 5 bases, leaving 12 bases between them. Looked up from germline, CDR1 is SGHAT and CDR2 is FQNNGV. The CDR3 contains 16 residues. The CDR3 region is CASSLVPRRDNSPLHF. In nucleotides, the CDR3 is TGTGCCAGCAGCTTAGTTCCCAGGCGGGATAATTCACCCCTCCACTTT.

This clone was seen only once. A junction end diverges from the germline sequence, so it may reflect a read error. The V and J genes are TRBV9 and TRBJ2-4; D is possibly TRBD1 (5 bases). Germline CDR1 and CDR2: SGDLS and YYNGEE. The CDR3 runs 12 residues. The CDR3 coding sequence is TGTGCCAGCAGCGATGGGGAAGGGGAAGAGCACTTC. Translating gives CASSDGEGEEHF.

The V gene is TRBV2, the J gene TRBJ1-4; D is ambiguous. Germline assignment: CDR1 SNHLY and CDR2 FYNNEI. V was clipped by 5 bases and J by 2 bases, with 15 bases between them. The CDR3 length is 16 residues. The CDR3 is CASSLRPGPTNEKLFF. For the CDR3, the DNA is TGTGCCAGCAGTCTACGGCCAGGACCCACTAATGAAAAACTGTTTTTT.

Remarks on this clone: The same CDR3 also results from other DNA sequences found in this sample. CDR3 in DNA: TGTGCCAGCAGCGTAGCGGGGCAAGGCTACACCTTC. Translated: CASSVAGQGYTF. The V call is TRBV9, the J call TRBJ1-2, with D possibly matching TRBD1 (5 bases). The CDR3 spans 12 residues. Per germline, CDR1 SGDLS and CDR2 YYNGEE. With 0 bases removed from V and 8 bases from J, the gap between germline ends came to 8 bases.

V gene TRBV7-9 combines with J gene TRBJ2-2, with 10 bases matching TRBD1. V was pared by 4 bases and J by 5 bases, with 10 bases of the junction left unmatched. The germline V gene has CDR1 SEHNR and CDR2 FQNEAQ (reference sequence). CDR3 length equals 17 residues. In DNA form, the CDR3 reads TGTGCCAGCAGCTCGAGGGGACAGGGGACTGAAACCGGGGAGCTGTTTTTT. Translating gives CASSSRGQGTETGELFF.

The V call is TRBV18, the J call TRBJ1-5; a possible D gene is TRBD1 (5 bases). The CDR3 is 14 residues long. The V gene's germline CDR1 is KGHSH and CDR2 LQKENI. V lost 3 bases to trimming and J lost 7 bases, with 13 bases between them. CDR3 nucleotide sequence: TGTGCCAGCTCACCGATTCGACGGGACCAGCCCCAGCATTTT. As protein: CASSPIRRDQPQHF.

This chain links TRBV2 with TRBJ2-5; D is unclear. This CDR3 is built from 12 residues. In germline, CDR1 is SNHLY, CDR2 FYNNEI. V shed 2 bases and J shed 4 bases, with 5 bases lying between them. The CDR3 here is CASSEIRETQYF. The CDR3 DNA reads TGTGCCAGCAGTGAAATCAGAGAGACCCAGTACTTC.

V and J are TRBV2 and TRBJ1-2; maybe TRBD1 (5 bases). Between the trimmed V and J ends, which lost 3 bases and 4 bases, there was a span of 12 bases. This CDR3 comprises 14 residues. In germline, CDR1 is SNHLY, CDR2 FYNNEI. This chain's CDR3 is CASSESWGPYGYTF. The CDR3 DNA reads as TGTGCCAGCAGTGAGTCGTGGGGCCCCTATGGCTACACCTTC.

The chain joins TRBV10-3 to TRBJ1-2; 7 positions match TRBD1. The CDR3 spans 15 residues. Germline V gene sequence: CDR1 ENHRY, CDR2 SYGVKD. V trimming: 2 bases; J trimming: 0 bases; junction bases outside the gene matches: 3. The CDR3 DNA follows: TGTGCCATCAGTGAGAACAGGGGTTCTAACTATGGCTACACCTTC. It encodes CAISENRGSNYGYTF.